This TCR beta chain is drawn from a study of early T cells in non-severe SARS-CoV-2 infection. Tagging with unique molecular identifiers was applied to individual cDNA molecules. TCRdb re-called the 5' RACE reads with MiXCR, one entry per CDR3 protein. The sample lists about 58,000 distinct CDR3 sequences, more than 9.5% occurring once. The germline V gene has CDR1 SGHTA and CDR2 FQGTGA. Trimming shortened V by 0 bases and J by 6 bases, and 15 bases separated the two germline ends. The CDR3 loop spans 15 amino acids. This clonotype came up many times. Sequencing input: whole blood. The genes are TRBV7-3 and TRBJ2-7, with D possibly TRBD2 on 6 matching bases. This clonotype was sampled from an adult who was a healthcare worker with PCR-confirmed SARS-CoV-2 infection or an uninfected control (not recorded which). The CDR3 reads CASSLTGTTSSEQYF. The CDR3 coding sequence is TGTGCCAGCAGCTTAACGGGGACGACTAGTTCCGAGCAGTACTTC. Full variable domain (outside the CDR3, taken from reference TRBV7-3 and TRBJ2-7): GAGVSQTPSNKVTEKGKYVELRCDPISGHTALYWYRQSLGQGPEFLIYFQGTGAADDSGLPNDRFFAVRPEGSVSTLKIQRTERGDSAVYLCASSLTGTTSSEQYFGPGTRLTVT.